This paragraph reports one T cell receptor beta chain. Its specificity is not known. The sample originates from a study of cytomegalovirus exposure and HLA in healthy donors. Study details: Earlier findings included about 120 million unique TCR beta sequences obtained from 150 million to 200 million T cells. Membership in the Caucasian-associated ancestry cluster was found for around 81% of approximately 380 genotyped donors. The study, taken as a whole, reports: The availability of immune exposure information extended only to CMV serostatus. In a later analysis, TCR beta V- and J-gene trimming was associated with a missense DCLRE1C variant.

This PCR relied on a set of 60 Vbeta primers and 13 Jbeta primers. Assay used: immunoSEQ multiplex PCR; TCRdb lists only in-frame clones, some missing. This repertoire shows roughly 60,000 clones, around three quarters found once; its top ten account for about 1.5%. The junction had 3 bases not matched to a gene; V was cut back by 3 bases and J by 1 base. CDR3 length: 14 amino acids. Germline V gives CDR1 SQVTM, CDR2 ANQGSEA. This TCR was sampled from a female donor in good health and CMV-seronegative. V gene TRBV29-1 combines with J gene TRBJ1-1; 9 nucleotides match TRBD1. The sample taken for sequencing was PBMCs. The CDR3 DNA follows: TGCAGCGTTGAGGGACAGGGCGGGAACACTGAAGCTTTCTTT. Translating gives CSVEGQGGNTEAFF.